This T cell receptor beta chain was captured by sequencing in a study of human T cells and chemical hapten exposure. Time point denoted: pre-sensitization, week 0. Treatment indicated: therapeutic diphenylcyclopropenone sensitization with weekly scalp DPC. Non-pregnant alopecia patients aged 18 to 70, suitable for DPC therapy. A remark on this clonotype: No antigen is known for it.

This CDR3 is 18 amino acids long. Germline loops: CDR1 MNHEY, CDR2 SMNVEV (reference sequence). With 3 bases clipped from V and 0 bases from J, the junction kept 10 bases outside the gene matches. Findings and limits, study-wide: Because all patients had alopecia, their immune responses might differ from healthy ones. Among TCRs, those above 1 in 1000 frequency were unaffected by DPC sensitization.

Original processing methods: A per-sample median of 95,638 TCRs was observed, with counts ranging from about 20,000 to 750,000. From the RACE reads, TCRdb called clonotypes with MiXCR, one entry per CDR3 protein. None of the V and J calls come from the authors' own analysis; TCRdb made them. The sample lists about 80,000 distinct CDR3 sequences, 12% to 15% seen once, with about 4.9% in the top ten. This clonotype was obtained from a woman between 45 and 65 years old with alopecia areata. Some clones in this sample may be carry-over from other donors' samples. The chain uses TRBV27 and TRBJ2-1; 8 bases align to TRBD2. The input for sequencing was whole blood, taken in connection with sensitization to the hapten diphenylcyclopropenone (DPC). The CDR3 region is CASSFRRRGTSSYNEQFF. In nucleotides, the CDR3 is TGTGCCAGCAGTTTCAGGCGAAGAGGGACTAGCTCCTACAATGAGCAGTTCTTC.